The 21 T cell receptor beta chains given below trace back to one sample, sequenced in a study of blood T cell repertoires in COVID-19. Profiling relied on immunoSEQ multiplex PCR, and the TCRdb table lists in-frame clones only, not all of them. This sample has about 370,000 clones, with nearly 90% found just once. The material sequenced was PBMCs or T cells enriched from blood (not recorded which). The source is a woman aged 25 to 39 who had recovered from COVID-19.

This chain uses TRBV30 with TRBJ2-1; 10 bases align to TRBD2. Per the germline V gene, CDR1 is GTSNPN and CDR2 is SVGIG (reference sequence). With V trimmed by 3 bases and J by 5 bases, 7 bases remained unmatched. This CDR3 has 15 residues. In nucleotides, the CDR3 is TGTGCCTGGAGCCCCCTAGCGGGAGTTGACAATGAGCAGTTCTTC. Residues: CAWSPLAGVDNEQFF.

This sequence joins TRBV9 and TRBJ1-5, with 8 bases aligning to TRBD1. V gave up 0 bases and J gave up 6 bases; unmatched junction bases: 5. Germline CDR1 and CDR2: SGDLS and YYNGEE. The CDR3 extends over 15 amino acids. The chain's CDR3 is CASSVGAGGGQPQHF. CDR3 coding DNA: TGTGCCAGCAGCGTAGGGGCAGGGGGCGGTCAGCCCCAGCATTTT.

This chain connects TRBV19 to TRBJ1-3, with unresolved D. Germline V gene sequence: CDR1 LNHDA, CDR2 SQIVND (reference sequence). This CDR3 is built from 14 residues. Trimming removed 7 bases at V and 1 base at J, with 11 bases between. The CDR3, as DNA: TGTGCCAGTAAGGCAGGTTTTTCTGGAAACACCATATATTTT. This codes for CASKAGFSGNTIYF.

This clone was detected once. CDR3 DNA: TGTGCCATGGGGCGGACCGGGGAGCTGTTTTTT. Translating it yields CAMGRTGELFF. This chain joins TRBV10-3 and TRBJ2-2; D is possibly TRBD1 (5 bases). Trimming stripped 9 bases from V and 5 bases from J, with 7 bases between. The germline gives CDR1 ENHRY, CDR2 SYGVKD. This CDR3 is built from 11 residues.

This clone came up many times. The chain recombines TRBV5-4 with TRBJ1-1; TRBD1 might be the D (5 bases). The CDR3 has 15 residues. CDR1 SGHNT and CDR2 YYREEE come from the germline V gene (reference sequence). V gave up 4 bases and J gave up 1 base, with 14 bases separating them. For the CDR3, the DNA is TGTGCCAGCAGCGCGACTGACAGACCGAACACTGAAGCTTTCTTT. Translated, it gives CASSATDRPNTEAFF.

The chain combines TRBV19 with TRBJ1-2; unclear D gene. This CDR3 is 15 amino acids long. Deletions cut 2 bases from V and 4 bases from J, with 14 bases between. Germline lookup yields CDR1 LNHDA and CDR2 SQIVND (reference sequence). The CDR3 sequence is CASSISVKQPYGYTF. Here the CDR3 DNA reads TGTGCCAGTAGTATATCGGTGAAACAGCCCTATGGCTACACCTTC.

This clone has only one observation. This same CDR3 is encoded by further DNA sequences in the sample. J is TRBJ1-5 and V is TRBV5-1; weak D call: TRBD1 (5 bases). Germline V lookup: CDR1 SGHRS, CDR2 YFSETQ. Trimming removed 0 bases at V and 1 base at J, with 5 bases between. The CDR3 sequence is 14 residues long. The CDR3 DNA sequence: TGCGCCAGCAGCTTGGGACAGAGCAATCAGCCCCAGCATTTT. Protein sequence: CASSLGQSNQPQHF.

This chain links TRBV5-4 with TRBJ1-4, with D unclear. Germline CDR1 is SGHNT and CDR2 is YYREEE (reference sequence). Trimming shortened V by 0 bases and J by 0 bases, and 6 bases separated the two germline ends. The length of the CDR3 is 15 residues. The CDR3 sequence: CASSLEGATNEKLFF. CDR3 sequence (DNA): TGTGCCAGCAGCTTGGAGGGAGCAACTAATGAAAAACTGTTTTTT.

This clone was counted between two and nine times. The rearrangement uses TRBV7-9 and TRBJ2-7, with 8 bases that match TRBD1. The J segment lost 3 bases and the V segment lost 7 bases, leaving 14 bases of the junction unmatched. The CDR3 runs to 16 residues. Looked up from germline, CDR1 is SEHNR and CDR2 is FQNEAQ (reference sequence). Written as DNA, the CDR3 is TGTGCCAGCAACGCCCTCCCGGGACAGGAGAACTACGAGCAGTACTTC. Its protein is CASNALPGQENYEQYF. The entire variable domain, with the rest obtained from reference TRBV7-9 and TRBJ2-7, is as follows: DTGVSQNPRHKITKRGQNVTFRCDPISEHNRLYWYRQTLGQGPEFLTYFQNEAQLEKSRLLSDRFSAERPKGSFSTLEIQRTEQGDSAMYLCASNALPGQENYEQYFGPGTRLTVT.

The J gene is TRBJ2-7, the V gene TRBV5-4; TRBD1 is a possible D gene (5 bases). Looked up from germline, CDR1 is SGHNT and CDR2 is YYREEE (reference sequence). Trimming took off 0 bases at V and 6 bases at J, with 10 bases between the two ends. CDR3 size: 13 residues. Here the CDR3 DNA reads TGTGCCAGCAGCTTGGCCTCTGGGGCCGAGCAGTACTTC. This encodes CASSLASGAEQYF.

This clone was observed once. The chain carries TRBV7-6 and TRBJ2-1, with 8 bases fitting TRBD2. This CDR3 spans 19 amino acids. Trimming removed 2 bases from V and 0 bases from J; junction bases left unmatched: 12. Germline CDR1 reads SGHVS; CDR2 reads FNYEAQ. DNA of the CDR3: TGTGCCAGCAGCTTAAGGCTACGGGAGGGCGAGAGCTCCTACAATGAGCAGTTCTTC. Translated, it gives CASSLRLREGESSYNEQFF. Drawing the rest from reference TRBV7-6 and TRBJ2-1, the complete variable domain is GAGVSQSPRYKVTKRGQDVALRCDPISGHVSLYWYRQALGQGPEFLTYFNYEAQQDKSGLPNDRFSAERPEGSISTLTIQRTEQRDSAMYRCASSLRLREGESSYNEQFFGPGTRLTVL.

V is TRBV7-9 and J is TRBJ1-5, with 7 bases identical to TRBD1. Unmatched junction bases numbered 9, after V lost 5 bases and J lost 8 bases. This CDR3 has 14 residues. Germline values: CDR1 SEHNR, CDR2 FQNEAQ (reference sequence). This CDR3 is CASSPTGVGEPQHF. The CDR3 DNA reads TGTGCCAGCAGCCCCACAGGGGTGGGTGAGCCCCAGCATTTT.

The chain has TRBV7-2 and TRBJ2-5; no definite D call. Trimming shortened V by 4 bases and J by 0 bases, and 3 bases separated the two germline ends. The CDR3 is made up of 12 amino acids. The germline V gene encodes CDR1 SGHTA and CDR2 FQGNSA. CDR3 in DNA: TGTGCCAGCAGCTCTGACCAAGAGACCCAGTACTTC. Amino acid sequence: CASSSDQETQYF.

The chain employs TRBV15 and TRBJ2-7; D is perhaps TRBD2 (5 bases). The CDR3 covers 13 residues. Germline V gene data show CDR1 as LNHNV and CDR2 as YYDKDF (reference sequence). V was shortened by 5 bases and J by 2 bases, with 10 bases between the two germline ends. The CDR3 protein is CATSRASPYEQYF. For the CDR3, the DNA is TGTGCCACCAGCCGGGCTAGCCCCTACGAGCAGTACTTC.

This chain joins TRBV7-2 and TRBJ2-1; D might be TRBD2 (5 bases). The ends were cut back, 0 bases at V and 5 bases at J, with 14 bases in the middle. This CDR3 comprises 16 residues. Germline V gene lookup returns CDR1 SGHTA and CDR2 FQGNSA. Here the CDR3 reads CASSLAPAANDNEQFF. The DNA for the CDR3 is TGTGCCAGCAGCTTAGCCCCAGCGGCTAATGACAATGAGCAGTTCTTC. The full variable domain, rest sourced from reference TRBV7-2 and TRBJ2-1, is GAGVSQSPSNKVTEKGKDVELRCDPISGHTALYWYRQSLGQGLEFLIYFQGNSAPDKSGLPSDRFSAERTGGSVSTLTIQRTQQEDSAVYLCASSLAPAANDNEQFFGPGTRLTVL.

This chain links TRBV19 with TRBJ1-2, with D possibly matching TRBD1 (5 bases). CDR1 and CDR2 (germline): LNHDA, SQIVND (reference sequence). The CDR3 runs to 14 residues. Trimming took 3 bases from V and 4 from J, leaving 12 bases between them. The CDR3 region is CASSMLGAGYGYTF. DNA of the CDR3: TGTGCCAGTAGTATGTTAGGGGCCGGCTATGGCTACACCTTC.

This chain connects TRBV6-5 to TRBJ2-2, with TRBD1 identical over 8 bases. V lost 6 bases and J lost 2; bases outside the gene matches: 5. There are 15 residues in the CDR3. Germline lookup yields CDR1 MNHEY and CDR2 SVGAGI. The CDR3 DNA is TGTGCCAGCAGACCGGACAGGGACAACACCGGGGAGCTGTTTTTT. Encoded protein: CASRPDRDNTGELFF.

The chain recombines TRBV4-1 with TRBJ2-1; D uncertain. Trimming removed 3 bases from V and 5 bases from J, with 11 bases in between. Germline CDR1 MGHRA, CDR2 YSYEKL. This CDR3 comprises 14 residues. The DNA of the CDR3 is TGCGCCAGCAGCCATGTCAGCGAGAACAATGAGCAGTTCTTC. Translation gives CASSHVSENNEQFF.

The V and J genes are TRBV7-9 and TRBJ1-2; 9 nucleotides match TRBD1. This CDR3 region has 13 residues. Trimming at V came to 5 bases and at J to 8 bases, leaving 6 bases not matched to a gene. Germline values: CDR1 SEHNR, CDR2 FQNEAQ (reference sequence). The CDR3 DNA reads TGTGCCAGCAGCCAGGGACAGGGCTGGGGCTACACCTTC. Translated, it gives CASSQGQGWGYTF.

This clone was picked up one time. The chain employs TRBV6-2 or TRBV6-3 and TRBJ1-1; D is unresolved. This CDR3 spans 13 amino acids. Trimming removed 2 bases from V and 3 bases from J, with 7 bases in between. CDR1 and CDR2 (germline): MNHEY, SVGEGT. The CDR3 DNA reads as TGTGCCAGCAGTTACGAGGAGTACACTGAAGCTTTCTTT. It specifies CASSYEEYTEAFF.

There are a few counts of this clone. The gene calls are TRBV19 and TRBJ2-5, with TRBD1 as a possible D gene (5 bases). CDR1 and CDR2 (germline): LNHDA, SQIVND (reference sequence). The CDR3 consists of 17 residues. Trimming shortened V by 5 bases and J by 5 bases, and 24 bases separated the two germline ends. Here the CDR3 DNA reads TGTGCCAGTAGTCCTACCACCCCCACGGCAGGGTTGGAGACCCAGTACTTC. Its translation is CASSPTTPTAGLETQYF. Filled out from reference TRBV19 and TRBJ2-5, the complete variable domain reads DGGITQSPKYLFRKEGQNVTLSCEQNLNHDAMYWYRQDPGQGLRLIYYSQIVNDFQKGDIAEGYSVSREKKESFPLTVTSAQKNPTAFYLCASSPTTPTAGLETQYFGPGTRLLVL.